This T cell receptor beta chain was sequenced during a study of T-cell memory formation after mild COVID-19. Whole-study findings and limits: The CD4+ clones that contracted clustered mainly within CM and EM, and the CD8+ clones concentrated in EMRA. Pre-infection memory contained some responding clones, which suggested that cross-reactive memory had joined.

Details on this clonotype: What it binds is unknown.

TCRdb analysed the 5' RACE reads with MiXCR anew, one entry per CDR3 protein. The data show 350,000 to 500,000 distinct CDR3 sequences, 20% seen once. The CDR3 covers 11 residues. V dropped 7 bases and J dropped 12 bases, with 16 bases sitting between them. The source of this sequence is an adult woman who had mild COVID-19 (a few samples of this study predate the infection). Cell type and time point are not known. The sequencing sample was made of PBMCs or a T cell subset sorted from them (not recorded which). The rearrangement uses TRBV12-3 or TRBV12-4 and TRBJ2-7; D possibly corresponds to TRBD2 (6 bases). The CDR3 is CASTLGGSLYF. In nucleotides, the CDR3 is TGTGCCAGCACCTTAGGAGGGTCGCTGTACTTC.